This TCR beta chain was captured by sequencing in a study of T cell responses to AZD1222 COVID-19 vaccine. Profiling relied on immunoSEQ multiplex PCR, and the TCRdb table lists in-frame clones only, not all of them. The sample lists about 120,000 clones; more than 70% were seen once. Trimming cost V 2 bases and J 0 bases, with 5 bases left between them. Germline V gene data show CDR1 as SGHRS and CDR2 as YFSETQ. The CDR3 runs to 14 residues. A word on this clone: Its antigen is not known.

General study findings and limits: Reportedly, nearly half of unique spike TCRs recognized epitopes outside B.1.351/B.1.1.7 mutations. Vaccination with two AZD1222 doses was followed by a rise in Spike-specific TCR breadth and depth. Donors were mostly white British, more females; clonal diversity possibly underestimated.

V usage is TRBV5-1 and J usage is TRBJ1-4; D uncertain. The TCR sequence derives from an adult in good health. The sample was peripheral blood, taken on day 0 of AZD1222 vaccination. CDR3 nucleotides: TGCGCCAGCAGCTTAGGATCAACTAATGAAAAACTGTTTTTT. Translated, it gives CASSLGSTNEKLFF.